The present T cell receptor beta chain was sequenced within a study of spatial heterogeneity in lung cancer. Study information: More beta-chain than alpha-chain sequences were consistently detected. Study-level findings and limits: Coverage estimated for tumor T cells reached roughly 6.8% for alpha chains and approximately 12% for beta chains. Tumor mutation count correlated with how many alpha and beta TCRs expanded intratumorally.

The length of the CDR3 is 15 residues. The V gene end was trimmed by 5 bases and the J gene end by 3 bases; junction bases not matched to a gene: 7. Noted time point: sample taken at primary tumor resection. 72 TRACERx patients with early, untreated non-small cell lung cancer donated samples. Whole RNA obtained from tumor, nontumor lung or frozen PBMC underwent sequencing without sorting. TCRdb reanalysed the 5' RACE reads using MiXCR and keeps one entry per CDR3 protein. The data hold under 15,000 distinct CDR3 sequences, with about 4.8% observed a single time. This clonotype was counted many times. Antigen: not known. Since it is a stray read in a library aimed at alpha chains, this beta chain has a size that is not meaningful.

The rearrangement uses TRBV12-3 or TRBV12-4 and TRBJ2-1; TRBD1 matches 7 bases. The sequences come from lung tumor tissue, collected at surgery. This clonotype was obtained from a female donor with early-stage non-small cell lung cancer. The CDR3 protein is CASSDGTANYNEQFF. Here the CDR3 DNA reads TGTGCCAGCAGTGATGGGACAGCAAACTACAATGAGCAGTTCTTC.